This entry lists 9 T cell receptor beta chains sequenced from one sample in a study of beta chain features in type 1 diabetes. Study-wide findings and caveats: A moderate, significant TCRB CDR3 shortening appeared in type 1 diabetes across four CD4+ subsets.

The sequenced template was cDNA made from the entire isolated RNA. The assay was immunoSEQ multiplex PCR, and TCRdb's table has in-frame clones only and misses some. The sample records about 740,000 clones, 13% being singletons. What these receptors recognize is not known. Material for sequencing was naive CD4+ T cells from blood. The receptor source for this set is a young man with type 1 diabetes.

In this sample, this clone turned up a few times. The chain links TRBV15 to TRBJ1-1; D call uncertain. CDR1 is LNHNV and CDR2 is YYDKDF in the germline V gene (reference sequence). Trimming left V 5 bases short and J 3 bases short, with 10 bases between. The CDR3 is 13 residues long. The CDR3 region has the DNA TGTGCCACCAGCGGCTGGATGGACACTGAAGCTTTCTTT. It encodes CATSGWMDTEAFF.

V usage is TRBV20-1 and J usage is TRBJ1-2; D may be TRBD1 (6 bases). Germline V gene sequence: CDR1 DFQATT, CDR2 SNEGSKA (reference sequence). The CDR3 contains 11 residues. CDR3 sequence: CNLEGGNGYTF. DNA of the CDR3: TGCAATCTCGAAGGGGGAAATGGCTACACCTTC.

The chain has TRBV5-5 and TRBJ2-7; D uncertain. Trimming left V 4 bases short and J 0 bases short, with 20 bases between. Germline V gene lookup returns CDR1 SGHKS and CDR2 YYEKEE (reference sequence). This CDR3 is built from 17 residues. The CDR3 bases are TGTGCCAGCAGCCAAATGGGTGTTCGGACGAGCTCCTACGAGCAGTACTTC. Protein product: CASSQMGVRTSSYEQYF.

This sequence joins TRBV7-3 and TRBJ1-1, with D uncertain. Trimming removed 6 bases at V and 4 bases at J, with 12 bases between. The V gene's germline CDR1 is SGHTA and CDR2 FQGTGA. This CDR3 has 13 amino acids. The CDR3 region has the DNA TGTGCCAGCAGTTCCGCTAGCGGCACTGAAGCTTTCTTT. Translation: CASSSASGTEAFF.

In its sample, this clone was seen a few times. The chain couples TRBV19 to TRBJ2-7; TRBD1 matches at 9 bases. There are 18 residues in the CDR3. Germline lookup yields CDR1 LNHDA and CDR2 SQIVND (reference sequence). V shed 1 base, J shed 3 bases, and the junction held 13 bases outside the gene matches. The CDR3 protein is CASSIGVLGQGRVYEQYF. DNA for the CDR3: TGTGCCAGTAGTATAGGTGTCCTCGGACAGGGGAGGGTCTACGAGCAGTACTTC. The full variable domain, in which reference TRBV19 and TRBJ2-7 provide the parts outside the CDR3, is DGGITQSPKYLFRKEGQNVTLSCEQNLNHDAMYWYRQDPGQGLRLIYYSQIVNDFQKGDIAEGYSVSREKKESFPLTVTSAQKNPTAFYLCASSIGVLGQGRVYEQYFGPGTRLTVT.

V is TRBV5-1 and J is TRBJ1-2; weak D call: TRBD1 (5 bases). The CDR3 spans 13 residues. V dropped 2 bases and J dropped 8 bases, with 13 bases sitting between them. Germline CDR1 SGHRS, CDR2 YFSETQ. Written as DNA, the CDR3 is TGCGCCAGCAGCTTAGCAGGGATGAGCGGCTACACCTTC. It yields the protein CASSLAGMSGYTF.

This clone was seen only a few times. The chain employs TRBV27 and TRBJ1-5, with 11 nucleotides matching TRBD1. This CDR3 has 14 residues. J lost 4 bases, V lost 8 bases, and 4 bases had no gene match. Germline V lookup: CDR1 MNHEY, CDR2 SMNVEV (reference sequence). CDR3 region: CASGGTGGNQPQHF. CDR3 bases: TGTGCCAGCGGGGGGACAGGGGGTAATCAGCCCCAGCATTTT.

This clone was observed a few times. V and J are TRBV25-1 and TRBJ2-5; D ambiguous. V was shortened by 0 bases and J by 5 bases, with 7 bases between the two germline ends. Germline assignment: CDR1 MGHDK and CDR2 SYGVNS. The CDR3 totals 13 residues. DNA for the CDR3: TGTGCCAGCAGTGAATATATGGGGGAGACCCAGTACTTC. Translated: CASSEYMGETQYF.

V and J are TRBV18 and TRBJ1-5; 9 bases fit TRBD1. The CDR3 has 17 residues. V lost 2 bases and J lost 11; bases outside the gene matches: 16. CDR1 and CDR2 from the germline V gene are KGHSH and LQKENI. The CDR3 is CASSPTAPGQGALAQHF. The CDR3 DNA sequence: TGTGCCAGCTCACCAACAGCCCCGGGACAGGGAGCTTTGGCCCAGCATTTT.